The T cell receptor beta chain described here comes from a study of vaccination effects on CD4 cells after COVID-19. This clone was seen a handful of times. Its matching antigen is unknown. Trimming took off 5 bases at V and 7 bases at J, with 14 bases between the two ends. Per germline, CDR1 SGHTA and CDR2 FQGTGA. This CDR3 is 14 amino acids long. Within the ViraFEST assay, antigen-specific CD4+ T cells underwent expansion with viral peptide pools prior to sequencing. It was after 10 days of culture that CD4+ T cells were isolated. Documented for the person is a PCR-confirmed SARS-CoV-2 infection occurring between March and December 2020. The protocol was immunoSEQ multiplex PCR, while the TCRdb copy is restricted to in-frame clones and leaves out a portion. The sample has approximately 31,000 clones, approximately 72% seen once.

The chain recombines TRBV7-3 with TRBJ2-2; D is ambiguous. The sequence was collected from a human donor who had a prior SARS-CoV-2 infection. Material: CD4+ T cells from PBMCs cultured with a peptide pool, obtained before COVID-19 vaccination. CDR3 residues: CASSAVGSGGELFF. The CDR3 region has the DNA TGTGCCAGCAGCGCCGTGGGATCGGGCGGGGAGCTGTTTTTT.